Here is one T cell receptor beta chain with its context. The participants were between roughly 18 and 89 years old and came from about two dozen US areas. The CDR3 is 14 residues long. The V gene lost 1 base and the J gene lost 3 bases, with 7 bases spanning the gap. Germline CDR1 is MNHEY and CDR2 is SMNVEV (reference sequence). The sample is drawn from a study of blood T cell repertoires in COVID-19. Only in-frame clones appear in the TCRdb table, and some are missing; sequencing was by immunoSEQ multiplex PCR. The table has roughly 500,000 clones, approximately 87% seen once. The sequenced material came from PBMCs or T cells enriched from blood (not recorded which). This chain connects TRBV27 to TRBJ1-5; unclear D gene. The sequence came from a woman between 40 and 50 years old who had recovered from COVID-19. CDR3 region: CASSLLGDNQPQHF. DNA of the CDR3: TGTGCCAGCAGTTTATTGGGCGACAATCAGCCCCAGCATTTT.